The clone carrying this TCR beta chain was counted at least ten times. The antigen is undetermined. The entry originates in a study of cytomegalovirus exposure and HLA in healthy donors. Study-level information: The same platform as the approximately 670 first-cohort repertoires was used for the 90 to 150 validation repertoires, a later analysis reported. Regarding the study as a whole: The study recorded over 150 TCR beta chains that were cytomegalovirus-associated. Rarity characterized most TCR sequences, yet some public TCRs appeared in many donors. TCR clusters originating in the first cohort tended to co-occur in the 120 validation repertoires, according to a later analysis.

TCRdb keeps only in-frame clones here, not all; method: immunoSEQ multiplex PCR. The sample includes about 110,000 clones, about 88% of them seen just once. Material for sequencing was PBMCs. This TCR was recovered from a woman under 30 in good health and CMV-seropositive.

The CDR3 is CASSYSLGSSGELFF. The CDR3 DNA is TGTGCCAGCAGTTACTCGCTGGGGAGCTCCGGGGAGCTGTTTTTT. J is TRBJ2-2 and V is TRBV6-5, with D maybe TRBD2 (5 bases). From germline, CDR1 is MNHEY and CDR2 SVGAGI. This CDR3 is built from 15 residues. V shed 0 bases and J shed 6 bases, with 11 bases lying between them.